One sample yielded the 20 T cell receptor beta chains listed below, sequenced in a study of blood T cell repertoires in COVID-19. The table came from immunoSEQ multiplex PCR; TCRdb's copy has only in-frame clones and leaves some out. This table has some 97,000 clones, roughly nine tenths appearing once. The source material was peripheral blood. Receptors were obtained from a man in his fifties with acute or convalescent COVID-19.

The gene calls are TRBV11-2 and TRBJ2-7, with D perhaps TRBD2 (6 bases). V was shortened by 4 bases and J by 3 bases, with 7 bases between the two germline ends. Germline V gene sequence: CDR1 SGHAT, CDR2 FQNNGV. The CDR3 runs to 12 residues. The CDR3, as DNA: TGTGCCAGCAGCTCGACTAGCTACGAGCAGTACTTC. Its translation: CASSSTSYEQYF.

V usage is TRBV7-9 and J usage is TRBJ1-2; TRBD1 is a possible D gene (5 bases). CDR3 length: 15 amino acids. Germline-derived CDR1 and CDR2 are SEHNR and FQNEAQ (reference sequence). V lost 1 base and J 0 bases, leaving 9 bases between the germline ends. The CDR3 sequence is CASSLGQNANYGYTF. The CDR3 DNA is TGTGCCAGCAGCTTAGGACAGAACGCTAACTATGGCTACACCTTC.

For the CDR3, the DNA is TGTGCCAGTAGTACAGCCGACCCCCTAGCGGGAGGGCCTGGGGATACGCAGTATTTT. Translated, it gives CASSTADPLAGGPGDTQYF. This sequence joins TRBV19 and TRBJ2-3, with TRBD2 identical over 12 bases. This CDR3 has 19 amino acids. Per germline, CDR1 LNHDA and CDR2 SQIVND (reference sequence). The V segment lost 4 bases and the J segment 6 bases; nucleotides outside the gene matches: 17.

The chain joins TRBV4-3 to TRBJ2-7; 7 bases line up with TRBD1. Germline CDR1 is LGHNA and CDR2 is YSLEER. The junction had 12 bases not matched to a gene; V was cut back by 4 bases and J by 0 bases. The CDR3 spans 17 residues. The CDR3 bases are TGCGCCAGCAGCCCCTCTCGACAGGGCCCTATCTCCTACGAGCAGTACTTC. Translated: CASSPSRQGPISYEQYF.

The V and J genes are TRBV28 and TRBJ1-2, with 12 nucleotides matching TRBD1. Trimming took 8 bases from V and 2 from J; bases not matched to a gene: 6. Germline CDR1 reads MDHEN; CDR2 reads SYDVKM. This CDR3 has 15 amino acids. Here the CDR3 reads CASSSGTGGNYGYTF. In nucleotides, the CDR3 is TGTGCCAGCTCTTCCGGGACAGGGGGCAACTATGGCTACACCTTC.

The J gene is TRBJ2-1, the V gene TRBV10-3; 7 positions match TRBD2. Germline V lookup: CDR1 ENHRY, CDR2 SYGVKD. The ends lost 2 bases at V and 5 bases at J; junction bases unmatched: 9. This CDR3 contains 16 residues. The CDR3 nucleotides are TGTGCCATCAGTGAGAGGGCGGGAGAGGGGAACAATGAGCAGTTCTTC. It codes for CAISERAGEGNNEQFF.

The rearrangement links TRBV7-9 to TRBJ2-3, with 12 bases lining up with TRBD2. Germline V gives CDR1 SEHNR, CDR2 FQNEAQ (reference sequence). V shed 3 bases and J 3 bases; nucleotides not matched to a gene: 7. This CDR3 has 17 amino acids. CDR3 residues: CASSFSTSGRSTDTQYF. DNA for the CDR3: TGTGCCAGCAGCTTTTCGACTAGCGGGAGATCGACAGATACGCAGTATTTT.

This clone was counted a single time. The chain's CDR3 is CAISEGATATTDTQYF. The DNA of the CDR3 is TGTGCCATCAGTGAAGGGGCGACAGCTACCACAGATACGCAGTATTTT. V gene TRBV10-3 combines with J gene TRBJ2-3, with a tentative D call TRBD1 (5 bases). The CDR3 is 16 amino acids. Trimming took 3 bases from V and 2 from J, leaving 15 bases between them. The germline CDR1 and CDR2 sequences are ENHRY and SYGVKD.

The V gene is TRBV5-1, the J gene TRBJ2-1; 7 bases match TRBD2. CDR3 length: 17 residues. The germline CDR1 and CDR2 sequences are SGHRS and YFSETQ. After removal of 2 bases from V and 6 bases from J, the junction contained 14 bases not matched to a gene. CDR3 nucleotide sequence: TGCGCCAGCAGCTTAACGACGGGAGCGGGAAATCTCAATGAGCAGTTCTTC. Translation: CASSLTTGAGNLNEQFF.

The gene calls are TRBV2 and TRBJ2-6; no reliable D call. This CDR3 has 13 amino acids. Deletions cut 5 bases from V and 2 bases from J, with 4 bases between. Per germline, CDR1 SNHLY and CDR2 FYNNEI. The CDR3 loop is CASSITGANVLTF. The CDR3, as DNA: TGTGCCAGCAGTATAACTGGGGCCAACGTCCTGACTTTC.

The chain is built from TRBV4-3 and TRBJ1-2; D gene ambiguous. The CDR3 consists of 16 residues. Germline V CDR1 and CDR2: LGHNA, YSLEER. V gave up 4 bases and J gave up 7 bases, with 22 bases separating them. CDR3 nucleotides: TGCGCCAGCAGCCGAGACGGGAGCGCCGGGTCAGTTGGCTACACCTTC. Translating it yields CASSRDGSAGSVGYTF.

The rearrangement joins TRBV7-6 to TRBJ2-2; TRBD1 matches 7 bases. The CDR3 runs to 16 residues. V dropped 3 bases and J dropped 1; count of bases not matched to a gene: 5. CDR1 and CDR2 from the germline V gene are SGHVS and FNYEAQ. The CDR3 nucleotides read TGTGCCAGCAGCTTGAGGACAGGAGAGAACACCGGGGAGCTGTTTTTT. It encodes CASSLRTGENTGELFF.

This chain connects TRBV11-2 to TRBJ1-1; possibly TRBD1 for D (5 bases). The V gene's germline CDR1 is SGHAT and CDR2 FQNNGV. Trimming stripped 4 bases from V and 2 bases from J, with 11 bases between. The CDR3 is made up of 14 amino acids. This CDR3 is CASSSGGGNTEAFF. CDR3 DNA: TGTGCCAGCAGCTCCGGGGGTGGCAACACTGAAGCTTTCTTT.

This chain joins TRBV6-1 and TRBJ2-2, with 11 bases fitting TRBD2. V dropped 3 bases and J dropped 0; count of bases not matched to a gene: 9. Germline values: CDR1 MNHNS, CDR2 SASEGT. The CDR3 spans 19 residues. The CDR3 loop is CASSESLTSGISNTGELFF. The CDR3 nucleotides read TGTGCCAGCAGTGAGTCCCTGACTAGCGGGATATCGAACACCGGGGAGCTGTTTTTT.

V is TRBV12-5 and J is TRBJ2-2; a weak D match, TRBD1 (6 bases). V dropped 4 bases and J dropped 5 bases, with 17 bases sitting between them. The CDR3 consists of 16 residues. Germline values: CDR1 LGHNT, CDR2 FRNRAP. CDR3 residues: CASGSHAGTSTGELFF. The CDR3 coding sequence is TGTGCTAGTGGTTCTCATGCCGGGACAAGTACCGGGGAGCTGTTTTTT.

The chain combines TRBV19 with TRBJ2-2, with D tentatively TRBD2 (5 bases). This CDR3 spans 13 amino acids. Trimming took off 7 bases at V and 8 bases at J, with 14 bases between the two ends. Germline loops: CDR1 LNHDA, CDR2 SQIVND (reference sequence). This CDR3 reads CASTSGVDGELFF. The CDR3 DNA reads as TGTGCCAGTACCAGCGGAGTTGATGGGGAGCTGTTTTTT.

This rearrangement joins TRBV7-2 to TRBJ2-7; 8 bases map to TRBD1. There are 13 residues in the CDR3. V lost 4 bases, J lost 5 bases, and 4 bases stayed unmatched. Looked up from germline, CDR1 is SGHTA and CDR2 is FQGNSA. Written as DNA, the CDR3 is TGTGCCAGCAGCTCCCAACAGGGGGACGAGCAGTACTTC. It yields the protein CASSSQQGDEQYF.

This sequence joins TRBV6-6 and TRBJ2-5; D might be TRBD1 (6 bases). The CDR3 length is 13 residues. Germline-derived CDR1 and CDR2 are MNHNY and SVGAGI (reference sequence). Trimming stripped 2 bases from V and 3 bases from J, with 7 bases between. In DNA form, the CDR3 reads TGTGCCAGCAGTTACGGACAGAAAGAGACCCAGTACTTC. It is translated as CASSYGQKETQYF.

This sequence joins TRBV7-2 and TRBJ1-5; perhaps TRBD1 as D (6 bases). Per the germline V gene, CDR1 is SGHTA and CDR2 is FQGNSA. The CDR3 has 14 amino acids. V lost 5 bases to trimming and J lost 2 bases, with 10 bases between them. CDR3 loop: CASSPDSGNQPQHF. The CDR3 DNA is TGTGCCAGCAGCCCGGACAGCGGCAATCAGCCCCAGCATTTT.

The J gene is TRBJ1-2, the V gene TRBV4-3; 8 positions match TRBD1. After removal of 4 bases from V and 3 bases from J, the junction contained 4 bases not matched to a gene. Germline V gives CDR1 LGHNA, CDR2 YSLEER. This CDR3 comprises 14 residues. The CDR3 region is CASSPGQGHYGYTF. CDR3 sequence (DNA): TGCGCCAGCAGCCCTGGACAGGGCCACTATGGCTACACCTTC.